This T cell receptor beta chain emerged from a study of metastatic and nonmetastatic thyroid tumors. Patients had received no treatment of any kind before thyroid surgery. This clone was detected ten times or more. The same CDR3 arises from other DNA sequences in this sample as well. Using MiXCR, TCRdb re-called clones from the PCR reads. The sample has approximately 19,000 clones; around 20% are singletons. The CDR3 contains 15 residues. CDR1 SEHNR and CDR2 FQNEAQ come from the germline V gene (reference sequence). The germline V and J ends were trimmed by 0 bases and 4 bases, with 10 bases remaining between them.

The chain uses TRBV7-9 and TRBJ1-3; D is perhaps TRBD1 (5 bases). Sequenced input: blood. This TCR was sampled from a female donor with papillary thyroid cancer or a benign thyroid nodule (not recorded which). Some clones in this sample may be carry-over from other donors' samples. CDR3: CASSLALEGGNTIYF. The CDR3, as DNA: TGTGCCAGCAGCTTAGCGCTCGAGGGGGGAAACACCATATATTTT. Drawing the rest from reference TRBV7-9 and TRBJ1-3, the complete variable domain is DTGVSQNPRHKITKRGQNVTFRCDPISEHNRLYWYRQTLGQGPEFLTYFQNEAQLEKSRLLSDRFSAERPKGSFSTLEIQRTEQGDSAMYLCASSLALEGGNTIYFGEGSWLTVV.